The next 30 T cell receptor beta chains were all read from a single sample in a study of human CD8 memory T cell subsets. UMI-labeled 5' RACE was used, and it produced the TCR beta libraries. Following a re-call of the 5' RACE reads, TCRdb has one entry per CDR3 protein and lacks DNA. The sample's table shows 5,000 to 6,500 distinct CDR3 sequences. Sequences were obtained from CD8+ T cells from PBMCs. These receptors came from a human donor in good health.

The chain joins TRBV11-1 to TRBJ2-5; TCRdb returns TRBD2, unconfirmable since there is no DNA. CDR1 is SGHAT, CDR2 FQDESV, per germline (reference sequence). The CDR3 is 16 residues long. The CDR3 is CASSLATSGRRETQYF.

The V call is TRBV28, the J call TRBJ2-3; TCRdb's D call of TRBD2 is untestable without DNA. Germline V gene lookup returns CDR1 MDHEN and CDR2 SYDVKM. The CDR3 consists of 15 residues. The CDR3 reads CASSFSGTSTDTQYF.

The gene calls are TRBV27 and TRBJ2-7; TCRdb's D call, TRBD2, is unchecked because there is no DNA. There are 11 residues in the CDR3. Per the germline V gene, CDR1 is MNHEY and CDR2 is SMNVEV (reference sequence). CDR3 sequence: CATAGGYEQYF.

The CDR3 protein is CASSYPDMGEQYF. This rearrangement joins TRBV6-2 or TRBV6-3 to TRBJ2-7; the TRBD1 assignment by TCRdb is unverifiable without DNA. This CDR3 is built from 13 residues. Germline values: CDR1 MNHEY, CDR2 SVGEGT.

CDR3 loop: CASSLGTGSDQPQHF. V usage is TRBV7-6 and J usage is TRBJ1-5; TCRdb proposes TRBD1, but this gene call is untestable without DNA. The CDR3 spans 15 residues. Germline CDR1 SGHVS, CDR2 FNYEAQ.

This clonotype is labeled medium-sized based on frequency. The J gene is TRBJ2-2, the V gene TRBV29-1. This CDR3 has 13 residues. Per the germline V gene, CDR1 is SQVTM and CDR2 is ANQGSEA. The CDR3 is CSVPDGNTGELFF.

This rearrangement joins TRBV13 to TRBJ1-5. CDR1 and CDR2 (germline): PRHDT, FYEKMQ (reference sequence). The CDR3 runs to 14 residues. Here the CDR3 reads CASSARGGNQPQHF.

The chain combines TRBV7-3 with TRBJ2-2; TCRdb gives TRBD1 as the D gene, but with no DNA this cannot be confirmed. Germline assignment: CDR1 SGHTA and CDR2 FQGTGA. The CDR3 is 15 amino acids. CDR3 protein: CASSLGAYGTGELFF. The whole variable domain, remainder taken from reference TRBV7-3 and TRBJ2-2, is GAGVSQTPSNKVTEKGKYVELRCDPISGHTALYWYRQSLGQGPEFLIYFQGTGAADDSGLPNDRFFAVRPEGSVSTLKIQRTERGDSAVYLCASSLGAYGTGELFFGEGSRLTVL.

The chain recombines TRBV15 with TRBJ2-7; lacking DNA, the TRBD2 call made by TCRdb goes unchecked. The germline gives CDR1 LNHNV, CDR2 YYDKDF (reference sequence). This CDR3 has 15 residues. The CDR3 reads CATSARTSGSNEQYF.

The CDR3 loop reads CASSCIRDGNTGELFF. The V and J genes are TRBV12-3 or TRBV12-4 and TRBJ2-2; TCRdb's D gene call, TRBD1, goes unchecked for lack of DNA. The CDR3 sequence is 16 residues long.

Its frequency marks this clonotype as medium-sized. J is TRBJ1-1 and V is TRBV29-1; there is no DNA to check the TCRdb D call of TRBD1. Per the germline V gene, CDR1 is SQVTM and CDR2 is ANQGSEA. The CDR3 runs to 11 residues. CDR3 region: CSVGQRTEAFF.

This clonotype is classed as medium-sized by frequency. The chain has TRBV29-1 and TRBJ2-2; TCRdb reports TRBD1, a call that lacks DNA to check it against. Germline V lookup: CDR1 SQVTM, CDR2 ANQGSEA. CDR3 length: 21 amino acids. CDR3: CSVRGSRQGNPPRANTGELFF.

The rearrangement joins TRBV7-2 to TRBJ2-5; TCRdb selects TRBD2, and the lack of DNA leaves this call unchecked. CDR1 and CDR2 (germline): SGHTA, FQGNSA. This CDR3 is 15 amino acids long. The CDR3 spells CASSRTSVTRETQYF.

Considering frequency, this clonotype is medium-sized. This chain uses TRBV6-5 with TRBJ2-7; the TRBD2 assignment by TCRdb is unverifiable without DNA. This CDR3 has 15 amino acids. Looked up from germline, CDR1 is MNHEY and CDR2 is SVGAGI. CDR3: CASTGLAGGSYEQYF.

The chain carries TRBV21-1 and TRBJ1-1. TRBV21-1 is termed a pseudogene. CDR3 length equals 13 residues. The chain's CDR3 is CARLPNEGRGAFF.

The chain employs TRBV9 and TRBJ2-5; the D call of TRBD1 rests on TCRdb alone, since no DNA is present to check it. Germline values: CDR1 SGDLS, CDR2 YYNGEE. The CDR3 runs 13 residues. The CDR3 protein is CASSMDSQETQYF.

V and J are TRBV4-1 and TRBJ1-2; checking the TCRdb D call of TRBD1 is not possible without DNA. The CDR3 totals 17 residues. Germline assignment: CDR1 MGHRA and CDR2 YSYEKL. CDR3 sequence reads: CASSGTGQGAPSHGYTF.

The V call is TRBV6-5, the J call TRBJ2-4; TCRdb calls TRBD1, which cannot be checked without DNA. Germline CDR1 is MNHEY and CDR2 is SVGAGI. This CDR3 comprises 18 residues. The CDR3 loop reads CASSARAADPLAKNIQYF.

The V call is TRBV29-1, the J call TRBJ2-1; the TCRdb D gene call, TRBD2, has no DNA to confirm it. This CDR3 is built from 13 residues. Germline V gene lookup returns CDR1 SQVTM and CDR2 ANQGSEA. CDR3 region: CSAGTSPYDEQFF.

This clonotype is identified as medium-sized from frequency. The V gene is TRBV28, the J gene TRBJ2-7; the D call of TRBD1 rests on TCRdb alone, since no DNA is present to check it. The CDR3 is 14 amino acids. The germline CDR1 and CDR2 sequences are MDHEN and SYDVKM. CDR3 protein: CASSTPRTWYEQYF.

The chain carries TRBV7-8 and TRBJ2-3; the TCRdb call, TRBD1, lacks DNA for checking. Germline CDR1 SGHVS, CDR2 FQNEAQ. The CDR3 sequence is 17 residues long. CDR3 in amino acids: CASSFTQDAASTDTQYF.

This clonotype counts as medium-sized by frequency. The chain couples TRBV7-6 to TRBJ2-1. This CDR3 region has 15 residues. CDR1 SGHVS and CDR2 FNYEAQ come from the germline V gene. The CDR3 loop is CASSFSGRPHNEQFF.

The rearrangement uses TRBV28 and TRBJ1-5; the TCRdb D gene call, TRBD1, has no DNA to confirm it. Germline CDR1 MDHEN, CDR2 SYDVKM. The length of the CDR3 is 16 residues. The CDR3 sequence: CASSLIRTGDNQPQHF.

The genes are TRBV10-2 and TRBJ2-1; TCRdb outputs TRBD2, but without DNA this stays unchecked. Germline V gives CDR1 WSHSY, CDR2 SAAADI. CDR3 size: 16 residues. The CDR3 here is CASSEGLAGLYNEQFF.

The CDR3 loop reads CASSLGGFSTDTQYF. V gene TRBV7-9 combines with J gene TRBJ2-3. From germline, CDR1 is SEHNR and CDR2 FQNEAQ (reference sequence). This CDR3 comprises 15 residues.

According to its frequency, this clonotype is medium-sized. V is TRBV7-6 and J is TRBJ2-3; without DNA, the TCRdb call of TRBD1 cannot be checked. The germline V gene encodes CDR1 SGHVS and CDR2 FNYEAQ. This CDR3 spans 15 amino acids. CDR3 loop: CASSLGGGATDTQYF.

This chain connects TRBV7-6 to TRBJ2-1. Germline V CDR1 and CDR2: SGHVS, FNYEAQ. This CDR3 comprises 15 residues. The CDR3 protein is CASSPAGDFYNEQFF.

The CDR3 region is CASSLGTPSTDTQYF. This rearrangement joins TRBV28 to TRBJ2-3; TCRdb proposes TRBD1, but this gene call is untestable without DNA. CDR3 size: 15 residues. Germline assignment: CDR1 MDHEN and CDR2 SYDVKM.

This rearrangement joins TRBV7-9 to TRBJ2-7; no DNA is available, so the TRBD1 call from TCRdb remains unchecked. CDR1 is SEHNR and CDR2 is FQNEAQ in the germline V gene (reference sequence). CDR3 length equals 14 residues. CDR3 loop: CASSLRDRPYEQYF.

The chain carries TRBV27 and TRBJ1-6. The CDR3 sequence is 11 residues long. The germline V gene encodes CDR1 MNHEY and CDR2 SMNVEV (reference sequence). CDR3 sequence: CASSSGTPLHF.